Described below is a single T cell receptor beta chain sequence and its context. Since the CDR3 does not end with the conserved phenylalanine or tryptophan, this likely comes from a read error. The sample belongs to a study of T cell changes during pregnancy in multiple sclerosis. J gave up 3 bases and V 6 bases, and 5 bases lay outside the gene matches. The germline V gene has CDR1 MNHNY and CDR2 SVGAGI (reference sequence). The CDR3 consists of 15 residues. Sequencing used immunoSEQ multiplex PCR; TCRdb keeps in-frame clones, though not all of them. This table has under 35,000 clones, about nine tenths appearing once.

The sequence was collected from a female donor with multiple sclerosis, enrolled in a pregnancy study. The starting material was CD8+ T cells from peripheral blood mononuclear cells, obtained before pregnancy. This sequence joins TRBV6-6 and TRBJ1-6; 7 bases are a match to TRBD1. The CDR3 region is CASRDGQDYNSPLHL. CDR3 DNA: TGTGCCAGCAGGGACGGACAGGACTATAATTCACCCCTCCACCTT.